The 26 T cell receptor beta chains given below trace back to one sample, sequenced in a study of OX40 agonist ivuxolimab in advanced cancers. The data were produced by immunoSEQ multiplex PCR, yet TCRdb's version contains in-frame clones alone and is incomplete. The sample records approximately 68,000 clones, approximately 89% being singletons. This specimen consisted of CD4+ or CD8+ T cells sorted from blood, obtained in a trial of the OX40 agonist ivuxolimab. Source of these receptors: an adult with an advanced solid tumor such as melanoma, head and neck, liver or kidney cancer.

The chain carries TRBV5-1 and TRBJ1-1; 10 bases map to TRBD1. This CDR3 comprises 16 residues. The J segment lost 1 base and the V segment lost 1 base, leaving 4 bases of the junction unmatched. CDR1 is SGHRS and CDR2 is YFSETQ in the germline V gene. The CDR3 DNA is TGCGCCAGCAGCTTGAAGACAGGGGGCGGGAACACTGAAGCTTTCTTT. It is translated as CASSLKTGGGNTEAFF.

The chain joins TRBV4-1 to TRBJ1-1; possible D gene TRBD1, 5 bases. The ends were cut back, 0 bases at V and 6 bases at J, with 17 bases in the middle. Germline V CDR1 and CDR2: MGHRA, YSYEKL. CDR3 length equals 16 residues. CDR3 amino acids: CASSQEAVGGGSEAFF. The DNA for the CDR3 is TGCGCCAGCAGCCAAGAGGCGGTGGGGGGAGGGTCTGAAGCTTTCTTT.

V and J are TRBV27 and TRBJ1-4, with a possible D match to TRBD1 (6 bases). The CDR3 runs to 14 residues. Per the germline V gene, CDR1 is MNHEY and CDR2 is SMNVEV (reference sequence). V dropped 6 bases and J dropped 7 bases, with 15 bases sitting between them. The CDR3 bases are TGTGCCAGCAGCAAACAGGGTGTATCTGAAAAACTGTTTTTT. Amino acid sequence: CASSKQGVSEKLFF.

The chain has TRBV7-2 and TRBJ1-1, with D perhaps matching TRBD1 (5 bases). The CDR3 sequence is 17 residues long. In germline, CDR1 is SGHTA, CDR2 FQGNSA. V shed 1 base and J shed 1 base, with 16 bases lying between them. The CDR3 sequence is CASSLVVWGFSNTEAFF. CDR3 nucleotide sequence: TGTGCCAGCAGCTTAGTGGTTTGGGGCTTCTCGAACACTGAAGCTTTCTTT.

The chain recombines TRBV6-5 with TRBJ2-1; D tentatively fits TRBD1 or TRBD2 (5 bases each). There are 13 residues in the CDR3. V lost 8 bases to trimming and J lost 14 bases, with 22 bases between them. CDR1 is MNHEY and CDR2 is SVGAGI in the germline V gene. CDR3 amino acids: CASRRGRGATEFF. The CDR3 region has the DNA TGTGCCAGCCGCCGGGGTCGTGGGGCCACGGAGTTCTTC.

The chain couples TRBV4-1 to TRBJ1-2; no clear D. V was clipped by 0 bases and J by 8 bases, with 10 bases between them. The CDR3 runs to 13 residues. Germline CDR1 MGHRA, CDR2 YSYEKL. Written as DNA, the CDR3 is TGCGCCAGCAGCCAAGATGCGATAGCAGGCTACACCTTC. Its translation: CASSQDAIAGYTF.

The rearrangement uses TRBV7-3 and TRBJ1-5; 11 bases fit TRBD1. The CDR3 totals 17 residues. Trimming at V came to 0 bases and at J to 3 bases, leaving 4 bases not matched to a gene. The germline CDR1 and CDR2 sequences are SGHTA and FQGTGA. The CDR3 coding sequence is TGTGCCAGCAGCTTAACGTGGACAGGGGGCCCCAATCAGCCCCAGCATTTT. Its translation: CASSLTWTGGPNQPQHF. Complete variable domain (other parts from reference TRBV7-3 and TRBJ1-5): GAGVSQTPSNKVTEKGKYVELRCDPISGHTALYWYRQSLGQGPEFLIYFQGTGAADDSGLPNDRFFAVRPEGSVSTLKIQRTERGDSAVYLCASSLTWTGGPNQPQHFGDGTRLSIL.

The chain employs TRBV7-9 and TRBJ2-7; TRBD1 is a possible D gene (5 bases). V lost 6 bases to trimming and J lost 3 bases, with 21 bases between them. Germline values: CDR1 SEHNR, CDR2 FQNEAQ (reference sequence). The CDR3 is 16 residues long. The DNA of the CDR3 is TGTGCCAGCAGTCCCTCAGGGCCCCGAACCTTCTACGAGCAGTACTTC. This sequence encodes CASSPSGPRTFYEQYF.

This chain links TRBV5-4 with TRBJ2-2; TRBD2 agrees at 11 bases. The CDR3 is 13 amino acids. The V gene's germline CDR1 is SGHNT and CDR2 YYREEE (reference sequence). J lost 13 bases, V lost 4 bases, and 6 bases had no gene match. The CDR3 here is CASSPGTSGRLFF. The DNA for the CDR3 is TGTGCCAGCAGCCCGGGAACTAGCGGGAGGCTGTTTTTT.

The gene calls are TRBV10-2 and TRBJ2-3; D call uncertain. V gave up 6 bases and J gave up 2 bases, with 3 bases separating them. Germline loops: CDR1 WSHSY, CDR2 SAAADI. This CDR3 is 11 amino acids long. CDR3 protein: CASSHTDTQYF. Written as DNA, the CDR3 is TGCGCCAGCAGCCACACAGATACGCAGTATTTT.

In its sample, this clone was seen a few times. V is TRBV10-2 and J is TRBJ1-5; D is unresolved. The CDR3 sequence is 12 residues long. Germline V gives CDR1 WSHSY, CDR2 SAAADI. V lost 1 base and J lost 5, with 3 bases in between. The CDR3 reads CASSELDQPQHF. The CDR3 nucleotides are TGCGCCAGCAGTGAGTTAGATCAGCCCCAGCATTTT.

The V and J genes are TRBV18 and TRBJ2-2, with D uncertain. Trimming took 0 bases from V and 0 from J, leaving 11 bases between them. The CDR3 is made up of 17 amino acids. The V gene's germline CDR1 is KGHSH and CDR2 LQKENI. Here the CDR3 reads CASSPPNTIANTGELFF. CDR3 nucleotides: TGTGCCAGCTCACCACCGAATACTATCGCGAACACCGGGGAGCTGTTTTTT.

The J gene is TRBJ1-5, the V gene TRBV2; D remains ambiguous. Germline V gene data show CDR1 as SNHLY and CDR2 as FYNNEI. The V end lost 6 bases, the J end lost 2 bases, and 11 bases lay between the germline ends. The CDR3 spans 14 residues. The CDR3 DNA reads as TGTGCCAGCAGACAAGACACCCGCAATCAGCCCCAGCATTTT. It specifies CASRQDTRNQPQHF.

A single count supports this clone. The V gene is TRBV6-1, the J gene TRBJ2-7, with 8 bases matching TRBD1. CDR3 length: 13 amino acids. The J segment lost 5 bases and the V segment lost 7 bases, leaving 7 bases of the junction unmatched. The germline gives CDR1 MNHNS, CDR2 SASEGT. Here the CDR3 reads CASTLGQGHEQYF. CDR3 in DNA: TGTGCCAGCACCCTAGGACAGGGCCACGAGCAGTACTTC.

J is TRBJ2-5 and V is TRBV18; 7 bases align to TRBD1. CDR3 size: 14 residues. V trimming: 1 base; J trimming: 3 bases; junction bases outside the gene matches: 2. The germline CDR1 and CDR2 sequences are KGHSH and LQKENI. Written as DNA, the CDR3 is TGTGCCAGCTCACCACAAGGGGGCGAAGAGACCCAGTACTTC. This encodes CASSPQGGEETQYF.

The chain combines TRBV5-6 with TRBJ2-7; TRBD2 aligns across 7 bases. This CDR3 comprises 17 residues. Germline V gene sequence: CDR1 SGHDT, CDR2 YYEEEE. V lost 2 bases, J lost 0 bases, and 11 bases stayed unmatched. The CDR3 here is CASSFPRGFKSSYEQYF. The CDR3 DNA sequence: TGTGCCAGCAGCTTTCCGCGGGGGTTCAAAAGCTCCTACGAGCAGTACTTC.

In this sample, this clone turned up a few times. Other DNA sequences in this sample translate to the same CDR3. J is TRBJ1-1 and V is TRBV13; D ambiguous. Deletions cut 3 bases from V and 4 bases from J, with 3 bases between. The germline V gene has CDR1 PRHDT and CDR2 FYEKMQ (reference sequence). The CDR3 is 11 residues long. This chain's CDR3 is CASSFRTEAFF. The DNA of the CDR3 is TGTGCCAGCAGCTTCCGCACTGAAGCTTTCTTT.

Of note for this clone: Other DNA sequences of this sample code for an identical CDR3. J is TRBJ2-7 and V is TRBV18; tentative D call: TRBD1 (6 bases). Germline assignment: CDR1 KGHSH and CDR2 LQKENI. Trimming took 2 bases from V and 0 from J, leaving 11 bases between them. The CDR3 length is 15 residues. The CDR3 here is CASSPSGQRSYEQYF. Here the CDR3 DNA reads TGTGCCAGCTCACCATCCGGACAGCGCTCCTACGAGCAGTACTTC.

The V and J genes are TRBV19 and TRBJ1-4; 8 bases map to TRBD1. From germline, CDR1 is LNHDA and CDR2 SQIVND (reference sequence). V lost 8 bases and J lost 0; bases outside the gene matches: 5. The CDR3 contains 15 residues. Written as DNA, the CDR3 is TGTGCCAGTGGTAAGACAGGGGCAACTAATGAAAAACTGTTTTTT. Its translation: CASGKTGATNEKLFF.

The chain joins TRBV30 to TRBJ1-3; 7 nucleotides align to TRBD1. The CDR3 contains 14 residues. Trimming took 1 base from V and 8 from J; bases not matched to a gene: 8. CDR1 GTSNPN and CDR2 SVGIG come from the germline V gene (reference sequence). CDR3 in DNA: TGTGCCTGGAGTGACCGACAGGGAACGGACACCATATATTTT. Residues: CAWSDRQGTDTIYF.

This chain links TRBV6-6 with TRBJ1-5, with unresolved D. V dropped 0 bases and J dropped 9 bases, with 12 bases sitting between them. The CDR3 sequence is 14 residues long. Germline CDR1 is MNHNY and CDR2 is SVGAGI (reference sequence). CDR3 sequence: CASSYSGEARPQHF. DNA of the CDR3: TGTGCCAGCAGTTACTCTGGGGAGGCACGGCCCCAGCATTTT.

V usage is TRBV6-6 and J usage is TRBJ2-7; TRBD1 aligns across 7 bases. There are 16 residues in the CDR3. Per germline, CDR1 MNHNY and CDR2 SVGAGI (reference sequence). The junction had 7 bases not matched to a gene; V was cut back by 2 bases and J by 0 bases. The CDR3 spells CASSYPPGQPSYEQYF. In DNA, the CDR3 is TGTGCCAGCAGTTACCCTCCGGGACAGCCCTCCTACGAGCAGTACTTC.

The chain has TRBV10-3 and TRBJ1-2, with 7 bases matching TRBD1. The length of the CDR3 is 14 residues. Germline CDR1 is ENHRY and CDR2 is SYGVKD. The trim removed 6 bases at V and 5 bases at J, leaving 9 bases unmatched. The CDR3 bases are TGTGCCATCAGGGACTCCGGGACAGTTTATGGCTACACCTTC. The encoded protein is CAIRDSGTVYGYTF.

The V gene is TRBV7-2, the J gene TRBJ1-1; maybe TRBD1 (6 bases). V lost 2 bases, J lost 1 base, and 8 bases lay in between. The CDR3 consists of 14 residues. The germline CDR1 and CDR2 sequences are SGHTA and FQGNSA. Here the CDR3 reads CASSLLGGNTEAFF. The CDR3, as DNA: TGTGCCAGCAGCTTACTAGGGGGGAACACTGAAGCTTTCTTT. Variable domain in full (rest from reference TRBV7-2 and TRBJ1-1): GAGVSQSPSNKVTEKGKDVELRCDPISGHTALYWYRQSLGQGLEFLIYFQGNSAPDKSGLPSDRFSAERTGGSVSTLTIQRTQQEDSAVYLCASSLLGGNTEAFFGQGTRLTVV.

The chain couples TRBV4-2 to TRBJ2-7; 9 bases are shared with TRBD2. In germline, CDR1 is LGHNA, CDR2 YNFKEQ. The V gene end was trimmed by 4 bases and the J gene end by 1 base; junction bases not matched to a gene: 14. This CDR3 comprises 18 residues. The CDR3 reads CASSPGWVGSGGSYEQYF. The CDR3 DNA reads TGTGCCAGCAGCCCAGGCTGGGTGGGTAGCGGGGGTTCCTACGAGCAGTACTTC.

The chain employs TRBV7-2 and TRBJ2-2; D possibly corresponds to TRBD1 (5 bases). The ends were cut back, 3 bases at V and 7 bases at J, with 9 bases in the middle. The CDR3 spans 13 residues. Germline loops: CDR1 SGHTA, CDR2 FQGNSA. The DNA for the CDR3 is TGTGCCAGCAGCTTGGGGCTAGGCGGGGAGCTGTTTTTT. Its translation: CASSLGLGGELFF.